One sample yielded the 11 T cell receptor beta chains listed below, sequenced in a study of response to subunit inactivated influenza vaccine. TCRdb reanalysed the RT-PCR reads using MiXCR and keeps one entry per CDR3 protein. The sample has about 780,000 distinct CDR3 sequences; about 18% are singletons. This material consisted of PBMCs from blood, taken more than 4 days after vaccination. The receptors shown here come from a man aged 50-60 years who received an inactivated influenza vaccine.

V and J are TRBV27 and TRBJ2-1, with TRBD2 matching over 14 bases. The junction had 3 bases not matched to a gene; V was cut back by 7 bases and J by 1 base. The CDR3 consists of 16 residues. CDR1 is MNHEY, CDR2 SMNVEV, per germline (reference sequence). The CDR3 region has the DNA TGTGCCAGCACCAGGACTAGCGGGGGGTCCTACAATGAGCAGTTCTTC. Amino acid sequence: CASTRTSGGSYNEQFF.

The rearrangement joins TRBV29-1 to TRBJ1-2, with a possible D match to TRBD1 (6 bases). This CDR3 region has 13 residues. V was shortened by 7 bases and J by 4 bases, with 16 bases between the two germline ends. The V gene's germline CDR1 is SQVTM and CDR2 ANQGSEA. The CDR3 protein is CSAESGETYGYTF. In DNA form, the CDR3 reads TGCAGCGCTGAGTCAGGGGAAACCTATGGCTACACCTTC.

V and J are TRBV7-2 and TRBJ2-7, with 13 bases matching TRBD2. The CDR3 is 14 amino acids. The junction had 4 bases not matched to a gene; V was cut back by 7 bases and J by 4 bases. CDR1 and CDR2 from the germline V gene are SGHTA and FQGNSA. In DNA, the CDR3 is TGTGCCAGCATCAGGACTAGCGGGAGTTACGAGCAGTACTTC. It yields the protein CASIRTSGSYEQYF.

This clonotype was observed many times. This chain links TRBV12-3 or TRBV12-4 with TRBJ1-6; D is perhaps TRBD1 (5 bases). The CDR3 is 14 amino acids. The V gene lost 6 bases and the J gene lost 6 bases, with 12 bases spanning the gap. CDR3: CASSTGTANSPLHF. Written as DNA, the CDR3 is TGTGCCAGCAGCACCGGGACTGCTAATTCACCCCTCCACTTT.

This clonotype was recorded only once. V gene TRBV7-2 combines with J gene TRBJ1-3; the match to TRBD1 covers 7 bases. The J segment lost 3 bases and the V segment lost 5 bases, leaving 4 bases of the junction unmatched. Germline CDR1 is SGHTA and CDR2 is FQGNSA. The CDR3 sequence is 14 residues long. This CDR3 reads CASSPGTVGNTIYF. CDR3 sequence (DNA): TGTGCCAGCAGCCCAGGGACAGTTGGAAACACCATATATTTT.

The chain links TRBV27 to TRBJ2-1, with D possibly TRBD2 on 5 matching bases. The CDR3 consists of 13 residues. The V end lost 5 bases, the J end lost 6 bases, and 11 bases lay between the germline ends. Germline-derived CDR1 and CDR2 are MNHEY and SMNVEV (reference sequence). The DNA of the CDR3 is TGTGCCAGCAGTGAAGGACTGGGCAATGAGCAGTTCTTC. It yields the protein CASSEGLGNEQFF.

This clonotype was seen more than once but under ten times. The chain employs TRBV29-1 and TRBJ2-1; 8 bases are shared with TRBD2. Germline loops: CDR1 SQVTM, CDR2 ANQGSEA. With 8 bases clipped from V and 6 bases from J, the junction kept 18 bases outside the gene matches. The CDR3 spans 16 residues. This CDR3 reads CSSWRRNGRGVNEQFF. The CDR3 DNA reads as TGCAGCTCCTGGCGTCGAAACGGGAGGGGGGTCAATGAGCAGTTCTTC.

This clonotype has at least ten counts. This rearrangement joins TRBV29-1 to TRBJ2-1; tentatively, D is TRBD2 (5 bases). The V gene's germline CDR1 is SQVTM and CDR2 ANQGSEA. This CDR3 is 14 amino acids long. V was cut by 4 bases and J by 0 bases, with 10 bases left in between. The CDR3, as DNA: TGCAGCGTTGGCGGGTCGAGCTCCTACAATGAGCAGTTCTTC. It is translated as CSVGGSSSYNEQFF.

The chain is built from TRBV3-1 and TRBJ1-2; 11 nucleotides agree with TRBD1. The CDR3 is 16 residues long. Trimming at V came to 5 bases and at J to 5 bases, leaving 10 bases not matched to a gene. Germline-derived CDR1 and CDR2 are LGHDT and YNNKEL (reference sequence). CDR3 region: CASSKGQGAGGYGYTF. CDR3 DNA: TGTGCCAGCAGCAAAGGACAGGGGGCAGGTGGATATGGCTACACCTTC.

The V call is TRBV5-6, the J call TRBJ2-7; D uncertain. The V end was cut by 3 bases, the J end by 5 bases, with 12 bases between. The CDR3 consists of 13 residues. Germline V gene lookup returns CDR1 SGHDT and CDR2 YYEEEE. The chain's CDR3 is CASSSPYLDEQYF. The CDR3 DNA reads as TGTGCCAGCAGCTCCCCATACCTCGACGAGCAGTACTTC.

This clonotype was counted between two and nine times. The genes are TRBV15 and TRBJ2-3; D ambiguous. The V gene lost 5 bases and the J gene lost 5 bases, with 14 bases spanning the gap. CDR1 is LNHNV, CDR2 YYDKDF, per germline (reference sequence). The length of the CDR3 is 14 residues. The CDR3 reads CATSRSPSRDTQYF. CDR3 nucleotides: TGTGCCACCAGCCGTTCGCCCTCGAGAGATACGCAGTATTTT.